Each of the 18 T cell receptor beta chains below was sequenced from the same sample in a study of blood T cell repertoires in COVID-19. TCRdb's table, derived via immunoSEQ multiplex PCR, lists solely in-frame clones and lacks some. The data show 95,000 to 100,000 clones, approximately 90% seen once. Material: peripheral blood. The receptors were gathered from a human donor with COVID-19, enrolled during active disease. The donor label of this sample is uncertain.

The chain joins TRBV2 to TRBJ1-4; no definite D call. Germline loops: CDR1 SNHLY, CDR2 FYNNEI. V was pared by 5 bases and J by 7 bases, with 14 bases between. The CDR3 has 14 amino acids. The CDR3 DNA reads TGTGCCAGCAGTTTTGGCGTAGAGGGTGAAAAACTGTTTTTT. Translation: CASSFGVEGEKLFF.

CDR3 in DNA: TGTGCCACCAGTGAACCCCGGGACAGGGGGGAAACTGAAGCTTTCTTT. Translated, it gives CATSEPRDRGETEAFF. This chain joins TRBV24-1 and TRBJ1-1, with 11 bases lining up with TRBD1. The CDR3 is 16 residues long. Germline V lookup: CDR1 KGHDR, CDR2 SFDVKD. The junction had 8 bases not matched to a gene; V was cut back by 4 bases and J by 5 bases.

V is TRBV27 and J is TRBJ1-6; 9 nucleotides line up with TRBD1. V was pared by 1 base and J by 6 bases, with 4 bases of the junction left unmatched. The CDR3 length is 16 residues. CDR1 is MNHEY, CDR2 SMNVEV, per germline (reference sequence). CDR3 bases: TGTGCCAGCAGTTTATATACAGGGGGCAGTAATTCACCCCTCCACTTT. This codes for CASSLYTGGSNSPLHF.

This clone came up once. This chain joins TRBV7-3 and TRBJ1-1; D remains unclear. In germline, CDR1 is SGHTA, CDR2 FQGTGA. Trimming took off 7 bases at V and 1 base at J, with 13 bases between the two ends. There are 14 residues in the CDR3. In DNA, the CDR3 is TGTGCCAGCAAAAGGAGCTTAGGGAACACTGAAGCTTTCTTT. This translates into CASKRSLGNTEAFF.

CDR3 in DNA: TGTGCCAGCAGTGCCTCCGGACAATGGGACACTGAAGCTTTCTTT. It is translated as CASSASGQWDTEAFF. The chain employs TRBV9 and TRBJ1-1; possible D gene TRBD1, 5 bases. Germline V gene data show CDR1 as SGDLS and CDR2 as YYNGEE. Deletions cut 5 bases from V and 3 bases from J, with 17 bases between. CDR3 length equals 15 residues.

This chain joins TRBV5-1 and TRBJ1-1, with D possibly TRBD1 on 6 matching bases. V was trimmed by 0 bases and J by 5 bases, leaving 11 bases between them. The CDR3 totals 14 residues. Looked up from germline, CDR1 is SGHRS and CDR2 is YFSETQ. The CDR3 loop reads CASSLEKGQTEAFF. The CDR3 DNA reads TGCGCCAGCAGCTTGGAAAAAGGACAGACTGAAGCTTTCTTT. The full variable domain, its missing parts supplied by reference TRBV5-1 and TRBJ1-1, is KAGVTQTPRYLIKTRGQQVTLSCSPISGHRSVSWYQQTPGQGLQFLFEYFSETQRNKGNFPGRFSGRQFSNSRSEMNVSTLELGDSALYLCASSLEKGQTEAFFGQGTRLTVV.

The chain has TRBV5-6 and TRBJ2-5; D unclear. Germline V gene lookup returns CDR1 SGHDT and CDR2 YYEEEE. V dropped 2 bases and J dropped 5 bases, with 16 bases sitting between them. This CDR3 region has 15 residues. The CDR3 is CASSFGRGAWETQYF. The CDR3 DNA sequence: TGTGCCAGCAGCTTCGGCAGAGGTGCGTGGGAGACCCAGTACTTC.

This sequence joins TRBV6-5 and TRBJ1-4; 7 nucleotides align to TRBD1. Germline V CDR1 and CDR2: MNHEY, SVGAGI. After removal of 5 bases from V and 6 bases from J, the junction contained 9 bases not matched to a gene. The CDR3 contains 15 residues. The CDR3 loop is CASSLQRRGHEKLFF. CDR3 DNA sequence: TGTGCCAGCAGTCTCCAGAGAAGGGGGCATGAAAAACTGTTTTTT.

The chain uses TRBV6-5 and TRBJ1-1, with 10 nucleotides matching TRBD1. The ends lost 5 bases at V and 5 bases at J; junction bases unmatched: 8. Germline CDR1 and CDR2: MNHEY and SVGAGI. The CDR3 loop spans 15 amino acids. The CDR3 reads CASSPGTGEGTEAFF. The DNA for the CDR3 is TGTGCCAGCAGTCCAGGGACAGGGGAAGGGACTGAAGCTTTCTTT.

The rearrangement uses TRBV11-2 and TRBJ2-7, with 10 bases lining up with TRBD1. Per germline, CDR1 SGHAT and CDR2 FQNNGV. The CDR3 length is 16 residues. Germline trimming cut 0 bases from V and 2 bases from J; bases unmatched to any gene: 4. CDR3 sequence: CASSLEPDRGAYEQYF. Here the CDR3 DNA reads TGTGCCAGCAGCTTAGAGCCGGACAGGGGGGCCTACGAGCAGTACTTC. The full variable domain, completed using reference TRBV11-2 and TRBJ2-7, is EAGVAQSPRYKIIEKRQSVAFWCNPISGHATLYWYQQILGQGPKLLIQFQNNGVVDDSQLPKDRFSAERLKGVDSTLKIQPAKLEDSAVYLCASSLEPDRGAYEQYFGPGTRLTVT.

This rearrangement joins TRBV24-1 to TRBJ2-2, with TRBD1 matching over 12 bases. Germline CDR1 reads KGHDR; CDR2 reads SFDVKD. The CDR3 has 18 amino acids. The J segment lost 4 bases and the V segment lost 3 bases, leaving 8 bases of the junction unmatched. The CDR3 loop reads CATSDNRDRGPRTGELFF. CDR3 in DNA: TGTGCCACCAGTGATAACCGGGACAGGGGGCCTCGCACCGGGGAGCTGTTTTTT.

V gene TRBV3-1 (or the pseudogene TRBV3-2) combines with J gene TRBJ2-1; 10 bases are a match to TRBD1. This CDR3 has 15 amino acids. Looked up from germline, CDR1 is LGHDT and CDR2 is YNNKEL (reference sequence). V lost 4 bases and J lost 4; bases outside the gene matches: 4. The CDR3 coding sequence is TGTGCCAGCAGCCCTCCGGGACAGGGGTACAATGAGCAGTTCTTC. Residues: CASSPPGQGYNEQFF.

The V and J genes are TRBV6-5 and TRBJ2-7; a possible D gene is TRBD1 (5 bases). Trimming stripped 0 bases from V and 4 bases from J, with 13 bases between. The germline V gene has CDR1 MNHEY and CDR2 SVGAGI. The CDR3 is 15 residues long. In DNA, the CDR3 is TGTGCCAGCAGTTACTCGGACACCTTTGGGTACGAGCAGTACTTC. Translated: CASSYSDTFGYEQYF.

The chain carries TRBV9 and TRBJ1-3; D is possibly TRBD1 (6 bases). CDR3 size: 16 residues. Between the trimmed V and J ends, which lost 4 bases and 0 bases, there was a span of 14 bases. In germline, CDR1 is SGDLS, CDR2 YYNGEE. CDR3 sequence: CASSTSRGASGNTIYF. The CDR3 region has the DNA TGTGCCAGCAGCACAAGCAGGGGCGCCTCTGGAAACACCATATATTTT.

Only one count was recorded for this clone. The chain recombines TRBV13 with TRBJ2-1; maybe TRBD2 (6 bases). Germline CDR1 PRHDT, CDR2 FYEKMQ (reference sequence). Trimming stripped 4 bases from V and 1 base from J, with 20 bases between. The CDR3 loop spans 18 amino acids. The CDR3 coding sequence is TGTGCCAGCAGCTCAGAGCGGGTTTTCACTCGGTCCTACAATGAGCAGTTCTTC. It specifies CASSSERVFTRSYNEQFF. The entire variable domain, with the rest obtained from reference TRBV13 and TRBJ2-1, is as follows: AAGVIQSPRHLIKEKRETATLKCYPIPRHDTVYWYQQGPGQDPQFLISFYEKMQSDKGSIPDRFSAQQFSDYHSELNMSSLELGDSALYFCASSSERVFTRSYNEQFFGPGTRLTVL.

This clone was recorded only once. The V call is TRBV12-3 or TRBV12-4, the J call TRBJ2-3; D is uncertain. There are 13 residues in the CDR3. The germline V and J ends were trimmed by 6 bases and 6 bases, with 13 bases remaining between them. The CDR3 nucleotides read TGTGCCAGCAGGTTACCTGAGATGGATACGCAGTATTTT. It encodes CASRLPEMDTQYF.

CDR3 loop: CASSTSGTDTQYF. CDR3 DNA sequence: TGCGCCAGCAGTACTAGCGGCACAGATACGCAGTATTTT. The V call is TRBV10-1, the J call TRBJ2-3; TRBD2 aligns across 7 bases. Germline assignment: CDR1 WNHNN and CDR2 SYGVQD (reference sequence). The J segment lost 1 base and the V segment lost 5 bases, leaving 0 bases of the junction unmatched. This CDR3 has 13 residues.

The V call is TRBV29-1, the J call TRBJ1-1, with D tentatively TRBD1 (6 bases). This CDR3 contains 12 residues. Germline V gene data show CDR1 as SQVTM and CDR2 as ANQGSEA. Trimming took 6 bases from V and 5 from J, leaving 13 bases between them. The CDR3: CSVDEGGTEAFF. DNA of the CDR3: TGCAGCGTAGATGAGGGGGGGACTGAAGCTTTCTTT. The variable domain in full, with the rest retrieved from reference TRBV29-1 and TRBJ1-1, is SAVISQKPSRDICQRGTSLTIQCQVDSQVTMMFWYRQQPGQSLTLIATANQGSEATYESGFVIDKFPISRPNLTFSTLTVSNMSPEDSSIYLCSVDEGGTEAFFGQGTRLTVV.